This T cell receptor beta chain was sequenced in a study of blood T cell repertoires in COVID-19. Study information: COVID-19 samples from acute and convalescent phases originated in the United States, Italy and Spain. In each case, the material was cDNA or gDNA derived from T cells, B-cell-depleted T cells, or PBMCs.

Clones were read by immunoSEQ multiplex PCR, and TCRdb kept only the in-frame ones, dropping some. The sample includes some 19,000 clones, about four fifths seen only once; the top ten take about 6%. Germline V gives CDR1 MRHNA, CDR2 SNTAGT. This CDR3 has 14 amino acids. The ends were cut back, 3 bases at V and 3 bases at J, with 9 bases in the middle. The sequencing input was peripheral blood. The chain combines TRBV6-4 with TRBJ1-5, with D hard to call. This clonotype was obtained from a human donor in a cohort sampled during active COVID-19. CDR3 sequence reads: CASSDSGNNQPQHF. CDR3 DNA: TGTGCCAGCAGTGATTCGGGTAACAATCAGCCCCAGCATTTT.